Listed below are T cell receptor beta chains from one sample, sequenced in a study of monozygotic twins with cystic fibrosis. Measured with immunoSEQ multiplex PCR; TCRdb has only the in-frame clones, and not every one. This table holds under 30,000 clones, about 96% found once. Sample: blood. The receptor set was obtained from a girl aged 2 to 10 with cystic fibrosis. Each CDR3 is given with its conserved first and last residue. The D gene is left open where the match is weak. Not all rows give a size; the values are once, few, many and, for expanded clones, a class.

D gene	V gene	CDR3 length	J gene	clone size	CDR3 protein
-	TRBV15	13	TRBJ2-3	-	CATQGWGTDTQYF
TRBD2	TRBV10-3	16	TRBJ2-6	few	CATEGLAGAGANVLTF
-	TRBV7-9	12	TRBJ1-1	-	CASSLTSGEAFF
-	TRBV30	12	TRBJ1-3	-	CALTLLRNTIYF
TRBD1	TRBV18	13	TRBJ1-5	-	CASSPGQGEPQHF
TRBD1	TRBV27	15	TRBJ1-5	-	CASSSWTGVTQPQHF
TRBD2	TRBV5-1	15	TRBJ2-5	-	CASSLAAAGGETQYF
-	TRBV7-2	14	TRBJ2-7	-	CASSRFGAGSEQYF
-	TRBV7-9	13	TRBJ2-2	-	CASSLLSAGELFF
TRBD1	TRBV5-1	15	TRBJ1-1	-	CASSPRTGQNTEAFF
TRBD2	TRBV27	13	TRBJ2-7	-	CASGRGSTYEQYF
-	TRBV19	14	TRBJ2-1	-	CASTPRGVINEQFF
TRBD1	TRBV10-3	16	TRBJ1-1	-	CAISAGSGQGVTEAFF
-	TRBV4-2	18	TRBJ1-1	-	CASSQDPASFDGYTEAFF
-	TRBV7-8	14	TRBJ2-7	-	CASSRGDGTYEQYF
-	TRBV28	12	TRBJ2-7	few	CASSPLRYEQYF
-	TRBV4-3	15	TRBJ2-1	-	CASSQDPQVYNEQFF
-	TRBV7-8	15	TRBJ2-1	-	CASSQWDPGYNEQFF
-	TRBV7-2	15	TRBJ2-3	-	CASSPETGPRDTQYF
-	TRBV7-9	14	TRBJ1-1	-	CASRRRADIPEAFF
TRBD1	TRBV2	13	TRBJ2-7	-	CASQTGLTYEQYF
-	TRBV11-3	18	TRBJ2-7	-	CASSLTTGSSGISYEQYF
-	TRBV19	14	TRBJ2-6	once	CASIPDSGANVLTF
TRBD2	TRBV14	15	TRBJ2-7	-	CASSEGLAGPYEQYF
-	TRBV11-2	15	TRBJ2-7	-	CASSPLALSSYEQYF
-	TRBV6-5	15	TRBJ1-1	-	CASSQKGLPNTEAFF
-	TRBV9	15	TRBJ2-3	-	CASSGGGSLTDTQYF
-	TRBV15	17	TRBJ1-1	-	CATSRDKAPQGNTEAFF
TRBD1	TRBV2	15	TRBJ2-3	-	CASVNRDRVPDTQYF
TRBD1	TRBV7-9	16	TRBJ1-3	once	CASSLGGQHSGNTIYF
TRBD1	TRBV19	12	TRBJ2-7	-	CASSIVRGEQYF
-	TRBV27	13	TRBJ2-7	-	CASSLSRQGEQYF
TRBD1	TRBV7-8	16	TRBJ1-5	-	CASSARDRGLGQPQHF
-	TRBV7-7	15	TRBJ2-3	-	CASSLQGRDTDTQYF
-	TRBV2	12	TRBJ2-7	-	CASSEQSYEQYF
-	TRBV21-1	14	TRBJ2-3	-	CASTRGWSTDTQYF
-	TRBV6-5	13	TRBJ1-1	-	CASSYGQDTEAFF
-	TRBV6-5	14	TRBJ2-2	-	CASTHGRFPGELFF
TRBD2	TRBV7-3	14	TRBJ2-2	-	CASSRTSFTGELFF
TRBD2	TRBV7-6	13	TRBJ2-7	-	CASSLAEAYEQYF